This T cell receptor beta chain was profiled in a study of cytomegalovirus exposure and HLA in healthy donors (dated by TCRdb to the late 2010s). Study-wide context: According to an earlier analysis of a few hundred of the donors, about 179 million T cells yielded 90 million to 140 million unique TCR beta sequences and 276 Gb of sequence data. An early release covering around 630 HLA-typed donors comprised about 300 gigabases of sequencing data and around 80 million unique TCR sequences. Among the roughly 380 genotyped donors, around 79% belonged to the genetic ancestry cluster associated with self-reported Caucasian donors. The aim of the study was to test whether cataloging public T cell receptors could identify signatures of past pathogen exposure. Using immunosequencing, the study profiled T cell repertoires from fewer than 850 subjects and related those repertoires to cytomegalovirus serostatus. Besides the first cohort of approximately 710 subjects, a separate validation cohort made up of some 110 different subjects was used. To predict cytomegalovirus infection status, the study combined high-throughput TCR immunosequencing, statistical association of individual TCRs with disease status, and machine learning. In a later analysis, previously published TCR beta repertoires from 550 to 750 donors were re-analyzed and high-resolution HLA genotyping was added so that TCR occurrence patterns could be studied. Rather than drawing on any new phenotypic data, the later analysis identified candidate immune exposures from TCR beta sequences and the way those sequences occurred across donors. An earlier analysis of about 600 of the donors used high-throughput TCR beta sequencing to judge whether each TCR beta V gene segment behaved as functional or pseudogenic. Donor age, sex, ethnicity and CMV serostatus were compiled together with the repertoire data. A later genetic analysis took genome-wide SNP genotypes for about three fifths of the 666 donors and used that subset as a discovery cohort. Every repertoire in the discovery cohort had been generated on one and the same sequencing platform. HLA typing covered class I and class II loci at four-digit resolution. The number of donors typed differed by locus, with roughly 629-640 for A, B, C, DRB1 and DQB1, roughly 550 for DQA1, 606 for DPA1, and around 450 for DPB1. Because of strong linkage in the cohort, five DR-DQ haplotypes were treated as single units for association and clustering. Across some 400 genotyped donors of the cohort, an average of approximately 240,000 unique TCR beta nucleotide sequences per donor were sequenced, and roughly 20% of those sequences were non-productive. Here is what the overall study found, with its caveats: The study gave a list of 150 to 200 TCR beta chains associated with cytomegalovirus. In an earlier analysis of about 600 of the donors, most TCR beta V segments appeared in productive rearrangements about 87% or about 30% of the time, broadly matching IMGT annotations. Most CMV-associated TCR beta chains appeared to be HLA-restricted in a later analysis, and the HLA associations seemed to be driven largely by CMV exposure. A few of the identified cytomegalovirus-associated TCR beta chains were confirmed in vitro to be specific for cytomegalovirus antigens. Several of the top co-occurrence clusters appeared to be linked to parvovirus B19, influenza, CMV and Epstein-Barr virus, according to a later analysis. A later analysis associated about 17,000 TCR beta sequences with specific HLA alleles at a false discovery rate of 0.05. Presence/absence analyses assumed roughly uniform sequencing depth across donors, an assumption that may not hold. Across donors, most TCR sequences were observed very rarely, whereas some public TCRs were present in many individuals. Because the 87-base-pair reads could not distinguish some IMGT-functional V segments, including TRBV6-2 and TRBV6-3, those segments were excluded. Compared with the 666-donor mean, donors in an Asian-associated ancestry cluster had fewer N-insertions in productive TCRs, according to a later genetic analysis. HLA typing was unavailable for some donors at each locus, so association tests used only the typed subset. In a later analysis, HLA-associated TCR beta chains showed more clonal expansion and lower generation probabilities than non-associated chains that were equally common. The classifier was reported to diagnose cytomegalovirus status with high specificity and sensitivity in both the original and validation cohorts. A further reported finding was that TCR beta sequences accurately predicted the HLA-A and HLA-B alleles for most subjects in the first cohort. It was suggested by the authors that the approach could potentially be generalized to other disease states and immunological phenotypes. The earlier analysis of approximately 590 of the donors excluded seventeen rarely observed V segments, including chromosome 9 orphons, because counts were too low. This cohort had only TCR beta chains sequenced, and the lack of alpha or paired-chain data limited which features could be detected. In a later genetic analysis, a missense DCLRE1C variant was associated with V-gene and J-gene trimming of TCR beta chains, and the association was replicated in an independent cohort. A cluster of highly shared sequence variants was judged likely to be a technical artifact of the sequencing pipeline. The only immune exposure information available for the cohort was CMV serostatus. Assigning TCR associations to individual alleles was difficult when HLA alleles, especially DR and DQ, strongly co-occurred. Correlated functional status among segregating V segments might reflect linkage disequilibrium, but an unknown experimental factor could not be ruled out. In a later analysis, the rate of TCR association differed among HLA loci, with DRB1 alleles having the most associated TCRs and HLA-C alleles having the fewest.

The cohort comprised around 700 healthy bone marrow donors. Cohort members were all nominally healthy when sampled, although unrecorded immune exposures were likely present. The donor tested CMV seronegative, placing the donor among the roughly 350 seronegative members of the cohort. Each donor provided a peripheral blood sample, and peripheral blood mononuclear cells were used for TCR beta sequencing. Genomic DNA was extracted from the blood cell samples with the Qiagen DNeasy Blood Extraction Kit. A remark on this clone: Its antigen specificity is not known. No base-level quality is on record; no much larger clone is a single base apart.

Preparation of the library involved the immunoSEQ multiplex PCR assay. For the multiplex PCR, a mixture combining 60 forward primers for TCR Vbeta segments and 13 reverse primers for TCR Jbeta segments was used. The CDR3 region of rearranged TCR beta genes was amplified from genomic DNA by a multiplex PCR assay. The amplified TCR beta libraries were sequenced on the Illumina HiSeq System as 87-base-pair reads. On the study's bioinformatics: In a later analysis, tens of millions of unique TCR beta chains were counted across the 650 to 700 repertoires, and around 10 million of these chains were shared by at least two donors. Raw reads were error-corrected and collapsed into unique sequences by a nearest-neighbor algorithm in which closely related sequences were merged to remove PCR and sequencing errors. V, D and J gene segments were assigned by aligning CDR3 sequences to IMGT reference sequences. For a sequence to be retained, a match of at least six nucleotides was required to both a V gene segment and a J gene segment. Rearrangements were called productive when the CDR3 lacked stop codons and stayed in frame with V and J; all others were non-productive. CDR3 was defined according to IMGT convention as the region running from the second conserved V-encoded cysteine to the conserved J-encoded phenylalanine. The earlier analysis of about 590 of the donors excluded sequences that lacked an unambiguous match to a single V gene segment. An earlier analysis of approximately 590 of the donors classified V segments as functional when productive rearrangements were above 56.7% and as segregating when the standard deviation between donors was above 5%. A statistical classification framework was developed to diagnose cytomegalovirus status using the catalog of TCR beta chain sequences. A later analysis assigned V and J genes by comparing TCR nucleotide sequences with IMGT/GENE-DB human TR gene sequences. In a later analysis, CDR3 sequences and most-parsimonious VDJ recombination scenarios were assigned using the TCRdist pipeline. In a later analysis, each TCR beta chain was defined by its CDR3 amino acid sequence together with its V-gene family, and reads without a unique V-gene family were excluded. In a later analysis, 500 to 700 highly shared, low-generation-probability nucleotide sequences were removed to address suspected cross-contamination and a sequencing artifact. For each public chain, a later analysis derived a clonal expansion index from normalized ranks of inferred template counts within each repertoire. A later analysis computed generation probabilities with a VDJ recombination model fitted to out-of-frame rearrangements, and checked the results against IGoR. A later analysis scored TCR-TCR, TCR-HLA and TCR-CMV co-occurrence with hypergeometric tests, applying a repertoire-size bias correction to TCR pairs. False discovery rates were estimated in a later analysis by permuting HLA or CMV assignments 20 times. A later analysis grouped co-occurring TCRs with DBSCAN, adding TCRdist sequence similarity when clustering within HLA-allele-positive subsets. For co-occurrence clustering, repertoires with fewer than 30,000 or more than 120,000 public chains were excluded, along with roughly 5 repertoires with anomalous nucleotide sharing. TCRdb's version of the immuneACCESS table is confined to in-frame rearrangements and falls short of the full clone set. An unresolved V gene accounts for under half of the shortfall where checked; the remainder is of unknown origin. The V and J calls and clone size were taken over from that table, and D and trimming were inferred from the DNA. Within this sample are about 140,000 clones, with roughly 76% of them counted one time only. The ten largest clones add up to under 2% of the sample.

The germline V gene (reference sequence) specifies GTSNPN as CDR1 and SVGIG as CDR2. V was cut back by 0 bases and J by 2 bases, leaving a gap of 11 bases between them. Including cysteine and phenylalanine, the CDR3 has 15 amino acids. Only the CDR3 part of the read is kept: 45 bases, read in frame from the first base. The sequenced material came from PBMCs. This clonotype was obtained from a female donor in good health and CMV-seronegative. Recombination joined TRBV30 with TRBJ1-3, with TRBD1 perhaps the D gene, on 6 matching bases. Here is the DNA: TGTGCCTGGAGTGTCCTGGGGGCGGCTGGAAACACCATATATTTT. Its coded protein is CAWSVLGAAGNTIYF.